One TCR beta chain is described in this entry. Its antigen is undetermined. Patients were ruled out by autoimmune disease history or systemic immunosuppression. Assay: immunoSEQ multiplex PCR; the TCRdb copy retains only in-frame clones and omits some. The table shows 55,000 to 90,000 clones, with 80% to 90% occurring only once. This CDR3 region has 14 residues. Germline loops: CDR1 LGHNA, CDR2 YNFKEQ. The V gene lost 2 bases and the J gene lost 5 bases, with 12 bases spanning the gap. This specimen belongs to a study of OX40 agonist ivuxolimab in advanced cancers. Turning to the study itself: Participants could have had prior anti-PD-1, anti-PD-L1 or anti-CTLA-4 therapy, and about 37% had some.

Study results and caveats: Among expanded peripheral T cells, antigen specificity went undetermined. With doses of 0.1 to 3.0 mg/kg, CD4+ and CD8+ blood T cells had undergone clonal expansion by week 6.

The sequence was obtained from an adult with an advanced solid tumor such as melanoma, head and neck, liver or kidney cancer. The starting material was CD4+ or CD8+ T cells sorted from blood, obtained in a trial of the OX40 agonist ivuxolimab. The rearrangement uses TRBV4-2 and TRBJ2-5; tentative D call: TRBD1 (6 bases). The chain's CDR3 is CASSQNRVGETQYF. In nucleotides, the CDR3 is TGTGCCAGCAGCCAAAACAGGGTAGGGGAGACCCAGTACTTC.